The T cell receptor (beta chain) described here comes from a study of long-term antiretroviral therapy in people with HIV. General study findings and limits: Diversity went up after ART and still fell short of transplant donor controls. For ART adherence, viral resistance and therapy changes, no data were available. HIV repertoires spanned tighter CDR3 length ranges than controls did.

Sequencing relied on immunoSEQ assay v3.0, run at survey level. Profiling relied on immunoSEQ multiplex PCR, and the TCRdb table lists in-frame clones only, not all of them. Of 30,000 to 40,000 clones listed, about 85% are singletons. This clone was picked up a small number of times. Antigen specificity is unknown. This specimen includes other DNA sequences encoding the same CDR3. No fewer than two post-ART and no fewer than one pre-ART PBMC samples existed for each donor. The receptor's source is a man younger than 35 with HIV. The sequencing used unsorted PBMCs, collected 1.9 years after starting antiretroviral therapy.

This chain's CDR3 is CASSPTGLQETQYF. The CDR3 DNA reads TGTGCCAGCAGCCCAACCGGGCTCCAAGAGACCCAGTACTTC. This chain connects TRBV7-3 to TRBJ2-5, with D hard to call. CDR3 length: 14 amino acids. Germline-derived CDR1 and CDR2 are SGHTA and FQGTGA. The V end was cut by 5 bases, the J end by 1 base, with 11 bases between. The whole variable domain, remainder taken from reference TRBV7-3 and TRBJ2-5, is GAGVSQTPSNKVTEKGKYVELRCDPISGHTALYWYRQSLGQGPEFLIYFQGTGAADDSGLPNDRFFAVRPEGSVSTLKIQRTERGDSAVYLCASSPTGLQETQYFGPGTRLLVL.